The clone carrying this T cell receptor (beta chain) was counted many times. Its antigen is undetermined. The data were taken from a study of blood T cells in healthy people across ages. Study-level findings and limits: More naive CD4+ cells and higher diversity marked long-lived donors relative to aged donors. The recorded TCR beta diversity per million T cells decreased in a roughly linear manner with age.

Through a sample-barcoded 5' primer and a J-beta primer mix, a second PCR was run for roughly 7 to 12 cycles. TCRdb re-analysed the 5' RACE reads in MiXCR, keeping a single row per CDR3 protein. Of approximately 700,000 distinct CDR3 sequences in the sample, approximately 31% were seen once. V shed 5 bases and J shed 1 base, with 9 bases lying between them. This CDR3 is built from 15 residues. In germline, CDR1 is MNHEY, CDR2 SVGAGI. The receptor comes from a woman of 80 years or more in good health. Source material: blood. The chain combines TRBV6-5 with TRBJ2-6; TRBD1 is a possible D gene (6 bases). The CDR3 region is CASSRQESGANVLTF. The CDR3 DNA follows: TGTGCCAGCAGTAGACAGGAATCTGGGGCCAACGTCCTGACTTTC.